This T cell receptor beta chain was found in a study of blood T cell repertoires in COVID-19. Looking at the study overall: Spain, Italy and the United States supplied samples that represented acute and convalescent COVID-19. PBMCs, B-cell-depleted T cells, or T cells provided the cDNA or gDNA that made up the material.

Study processing details: Amplification with reference gene primers provided the estimates of nucleated cell counts. The table came from immunoSEQ multiplex PCR; TCRdb's copy has only in-frame clones and leaves some out. V, J and clone size reflect that table, while D and trimming were determined from the DNA. The sample consists of roughly 100,000 clones, 75% to 85% of them appearing once. The CDR3 is 14 amino acids. The V gene lost 5 bases and the J gene lost 1 base, with 8 bases spanning the gap. Germline V CDR1 and CDR2: SGHAT, FQNNGV. The chain couples TRBV11-2 to TRBJ2-2; D may be TRBD1 (5 bases). The sequenced sample consisted of peripheral blood. The clonotype was recovered from a woman older than 75 with acute or convalescent COVID-19. The CDR3 bases are TGTGCCAGCAGCCGCACAGGGAACACCGGGGAGCTGTTTTTT. Amino acid sequence: CASSRTGNTGELFF.